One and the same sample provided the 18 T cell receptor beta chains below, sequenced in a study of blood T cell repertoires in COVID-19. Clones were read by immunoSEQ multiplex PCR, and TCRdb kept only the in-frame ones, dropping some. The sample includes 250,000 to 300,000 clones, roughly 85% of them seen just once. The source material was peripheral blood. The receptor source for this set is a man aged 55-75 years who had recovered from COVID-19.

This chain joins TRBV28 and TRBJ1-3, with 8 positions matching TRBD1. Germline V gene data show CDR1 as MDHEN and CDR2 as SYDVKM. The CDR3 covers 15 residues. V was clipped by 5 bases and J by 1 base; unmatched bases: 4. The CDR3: CASSPGTGSGNTIYF. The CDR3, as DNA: TGTGCCAGCAGTCCCGGGACAGGTTCTGGAAACACCATATATTTT. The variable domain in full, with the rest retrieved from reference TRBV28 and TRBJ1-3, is DVKVTQSSRYLVKRTGEKVFLECVQDMDHENMFWYRQDPGLGLRLIYFSYDVKMKEKGDIPEGYSVSREKKERFSLILESASTNQTSMYLCASSPGTGSGNTIYFGEGSWLTVV.

The CDR3 loop reads CASSSRVPGLDTQYF. CDR3 coding DNA: TGTGCCAGCAGTTCCCGCGTGCCGGGACTAGATACGCAGTATTTT. The rearrangement joins TRBV6-2 or TRBV6-3 to TRBJ2-3; D may be TRBD2 (6 bases). Germline CDR1 MNHEY, CDR2 SVGEGT. V was cut by 4 bases and J by 5 bases, with 16 bases left in between. This CDR3 spans 15 amino acids.

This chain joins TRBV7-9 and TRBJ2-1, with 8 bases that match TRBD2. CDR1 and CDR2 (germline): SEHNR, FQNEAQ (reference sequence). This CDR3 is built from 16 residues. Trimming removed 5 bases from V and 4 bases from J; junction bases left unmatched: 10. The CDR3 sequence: CASSGGPGRGYNEQFF. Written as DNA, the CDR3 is TGTGCCAGCAGCGGGGGGCCCGGGAGGGGGTACAATGAGCAGTTCTTC.

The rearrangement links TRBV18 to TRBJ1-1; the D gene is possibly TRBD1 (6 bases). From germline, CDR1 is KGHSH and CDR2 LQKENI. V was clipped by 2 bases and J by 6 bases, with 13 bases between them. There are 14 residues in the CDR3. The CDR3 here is CASSPLQGSPEAFF. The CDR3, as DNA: TGTGCCAGCTCACCATTGCAGGGGAGCCCTGAAGCTTTCTTT.

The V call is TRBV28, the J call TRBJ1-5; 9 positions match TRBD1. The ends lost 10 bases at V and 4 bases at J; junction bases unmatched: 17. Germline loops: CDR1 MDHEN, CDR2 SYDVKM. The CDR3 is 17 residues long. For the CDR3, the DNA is TGTGCCACCTCCCTCGGGACAGGGAGTCTTCAGAATCAGCCCCAGCATTTT. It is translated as CATSLGTGSLQNQPQHF.

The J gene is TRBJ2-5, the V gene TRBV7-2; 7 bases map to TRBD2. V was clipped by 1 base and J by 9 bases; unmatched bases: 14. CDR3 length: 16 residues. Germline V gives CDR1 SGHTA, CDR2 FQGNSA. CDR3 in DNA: TGTGCCAGCAGCTTAGTAATGGCTAGCGGATGGAAGTCCCAGTACTTC. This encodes CASSLVMASGWKSQYF.

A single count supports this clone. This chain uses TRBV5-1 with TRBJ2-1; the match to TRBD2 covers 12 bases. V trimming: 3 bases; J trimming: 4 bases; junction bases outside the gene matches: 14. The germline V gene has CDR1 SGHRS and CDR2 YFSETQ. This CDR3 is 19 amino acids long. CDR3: CASSSPGTSGLPAYNEQFF. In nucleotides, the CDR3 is TGCGCCAGCAGCTCTCCCGGGACTAGCGGGCTCCCGGCATACAATGAGCAGTTCTTC.

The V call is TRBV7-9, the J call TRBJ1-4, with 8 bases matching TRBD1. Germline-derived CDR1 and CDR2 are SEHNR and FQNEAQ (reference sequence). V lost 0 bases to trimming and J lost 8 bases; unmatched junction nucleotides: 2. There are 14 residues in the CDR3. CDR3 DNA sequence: TGTGCCAGCAGCTTAGCTACAGGGGGGGAAAAACTGTTTTTT. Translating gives CASSLATGGEKLFF.

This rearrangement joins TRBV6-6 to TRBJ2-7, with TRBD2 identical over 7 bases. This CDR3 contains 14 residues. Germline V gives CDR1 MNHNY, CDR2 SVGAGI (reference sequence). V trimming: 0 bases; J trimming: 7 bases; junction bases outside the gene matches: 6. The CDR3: CASSYSEGGIEQYF. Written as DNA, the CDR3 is TGTGCCAGCAGTTACTCAGAGGGAGGGATAGAGCAGTACTTC.

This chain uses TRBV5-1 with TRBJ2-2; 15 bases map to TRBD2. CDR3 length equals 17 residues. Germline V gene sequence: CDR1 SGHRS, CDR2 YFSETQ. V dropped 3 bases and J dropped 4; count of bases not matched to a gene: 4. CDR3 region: CASSYGLAGGATGELFF. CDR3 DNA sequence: TGCGCCAGCAGCTACGGACTAGCGGGAGGGGCCACCGGGGAGCTGTTTTTT.

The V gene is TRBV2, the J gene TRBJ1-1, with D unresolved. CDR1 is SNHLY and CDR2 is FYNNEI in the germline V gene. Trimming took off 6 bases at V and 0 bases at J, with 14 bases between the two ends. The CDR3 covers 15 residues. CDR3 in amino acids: CASRKDGLMNTEAFF. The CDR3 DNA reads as TGTGCCAGCAGGAAGGACGGACTGATGAACACTGAAGCTTTCTTT.

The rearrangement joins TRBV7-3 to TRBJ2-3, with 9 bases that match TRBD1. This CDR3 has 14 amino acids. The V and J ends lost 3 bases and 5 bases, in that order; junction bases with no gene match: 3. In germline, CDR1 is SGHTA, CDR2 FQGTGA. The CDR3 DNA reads TGTGCCAGCAGCTTGGACAGGGGCAGAGATACGCAGTATTTT. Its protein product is CASSLDRGRDTQYF.

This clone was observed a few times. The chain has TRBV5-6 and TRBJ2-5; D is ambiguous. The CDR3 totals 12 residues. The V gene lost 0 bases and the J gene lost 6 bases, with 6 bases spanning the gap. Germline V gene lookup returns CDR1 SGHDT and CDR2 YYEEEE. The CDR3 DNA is TGTGCCAGCAGCTTGGCGTCCCAGACCCAGTACTTC. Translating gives CASSLASQTQYF.

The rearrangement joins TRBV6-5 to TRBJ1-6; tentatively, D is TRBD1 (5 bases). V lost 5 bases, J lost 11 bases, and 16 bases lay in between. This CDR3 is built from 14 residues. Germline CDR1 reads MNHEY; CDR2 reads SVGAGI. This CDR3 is CASSPTGLVPPLHF. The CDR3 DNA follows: TGTGCCAGCAGTCCTACAGGTCTCGTCCCACCCCTCCACTTT.

The CDR3 region has the DNA TGTGCCAGTAGTACCCCGCGACAGGTGAACACTGAAGCTTTCTTT. Amino acids: CASSTPRQVNTEAFF. V and J are TRBV19 and TRBJ1-1; weak D call: TRBD1 (6 bases). Per germline, CDR1 LNHDA and CDR2 SQIVND (reference sequence). Trimming removed 4 bases at V and 0 bases at J, with 12 bases between. The CDR3 covers 15 residues.

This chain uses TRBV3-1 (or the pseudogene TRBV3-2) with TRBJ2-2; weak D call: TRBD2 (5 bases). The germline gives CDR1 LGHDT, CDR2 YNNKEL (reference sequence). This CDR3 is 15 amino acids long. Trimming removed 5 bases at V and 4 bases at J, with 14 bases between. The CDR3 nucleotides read TGTGCCAGCAGCGCCCGACTAAAAACCACCGGGGAGCTGTTTTTT. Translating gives CASSARLKTTGELFF.

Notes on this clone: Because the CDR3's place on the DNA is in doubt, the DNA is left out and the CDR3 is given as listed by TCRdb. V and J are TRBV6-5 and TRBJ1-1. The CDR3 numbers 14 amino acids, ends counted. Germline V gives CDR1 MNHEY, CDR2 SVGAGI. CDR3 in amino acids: CASILGLMNTEAFF.

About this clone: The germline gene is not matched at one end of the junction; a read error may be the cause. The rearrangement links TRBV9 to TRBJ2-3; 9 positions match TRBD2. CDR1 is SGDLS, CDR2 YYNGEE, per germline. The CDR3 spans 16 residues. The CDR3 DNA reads TGTGTCAGCAGCGTAGAAGGCGGGGGGGCTGCAGATACGCAGTATTTT. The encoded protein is CVSSVEGGGAADTQYF.